The source of this T cell receptor beta chain is a study of cytotoxic CD8 clonotypes in ibrutinib-treated CLL. Notes on the study in general: Sustained-remission and progressing patients had different sampling times.

Clones were sequenced by immunoSEQ multiplex PCR, and TCRdb holds only the in-frame ones, with some missing. This sample has around 330,000 clones, with 67% found just once. This clone was seen once. What it binds is unknown. The sample in question was PBMCs, obtained after 36 months of ibrutinib treatment. The receptor comes from a human donor with chronic lymphocytic leukemia.

CDR3 residues: CASSLGGGEAFF. The CDR3 DNA sequence: TGTGCCAGCAGCTTAGGTGGAGGTGAAGCTTTCTTT. The V and J genes are TRBV13 and TRBJ1-1; D is ambiguous. The CDR3 totals 12 residues. V lost 0 bases to trimming and J lost 7 bases, with 6 bases between them. CDR1 PRHDT and CDR2 FYEKMQ come from the germline V gene (reference sequence).